Presented here are 24 T cell receptor beta chains from one specimen sequenced in a study of Tregs in tolerant kidney transplant recipients. Sequencing was performed with immunoSEQ multiplex PCR; in TCRdb, only in-frame clones are kept and a portion is missing. The data include approximately 52,000 clones; the top ten clones carry around 0.8%. Sequenced material: CD4+ T cells from blood, taken before the transplant. These receptors were collected from a human donor who received a combined kidney and bone marrow transplant.

Note on this clone: With the read ending 3 residues before the CDR3 end, the germline J gene is used to fill in that end. V gene TRBV20-1 combines with J gene TRBJ2-3; TRBD2 aligns across 11 bases. The CDR3 is made up of 15 amino acids. Germline CDR1 DFQATT, CDR2 SNEGSKA (reference sequence). The ends lost 1 base at V and 5 bases at J; junction bases unmatched: 5. The covered CDR3 bases are TGCAGTGCTAGAGGACTAGCGGGATCGGGAGATACG. Amino acids: CSARGLAGSGDT. The full CDR3 protein is CSARGLAGSGDTQYF.

With respect to this clone: The CDR3 extends 3 residues past the end of the read, so its final part is completed from the germline J gene. The J gene is TRBJ2-3, the V gene TRBV30; 8 nucleotides match TRBD2. CDR1 is GTSNPN and CDR2 is SVGIG in the germline V gene (reference sequence). J lost 2 bases, V lost 2 bases, and 9 bases had no gene match. The CDR3 runs to 16 residues. The DNA read from the CDR3 is TGTGCCTGGAGTCCACAGACTAGCGAACACACAGATACG. This encodes CAWSPQTSEHTDT. The whole CDR3 sequence is CAWSPQTSEHTDTQYF. Looking up the rest from reference TRBV30 and TRBJ2-3 gives the full variable domain: SQTIHQWPATLVQPVGSPLSLECTVEGTSNPNLYWYRQAAGRGLQLLFYSVGIGQISSEVPQNLSASRPQDRQFILSSKKLLLSDSGFYLCAWSPQTSEHTDTQYFGPGTRLTVL.

A word on this clone: The read falls 3 residues short of the CDR3 end, and the missing part is taken from the germline J gene. The chain has TRBV10-3 and TRBJ1-6, with D possibly being TRBD1 (5 bases). The V gene's germline CDR1 is ENHRY and CDR2 SYGVKD. V was pared by 7 bases and J by 5 bases, with 21 bases between. CDR3 size: 17 residues. This chain's CDR3 is CAIKPSGTSDHNSPLHF. The CDR3 DNA, read in part, is TGTGCCATCAAACCCTCCGGGACTTCGGATCATAATTCACCC.

A note on this clone: The read ends 3 residues before the CDR3 terminus; that terminus is restored from the germline J gene. This sequence joins TRBV6-1 and TRBJ1-1; TRBD1 is a possible D gene (5 bases). The CDR3 sequence is 13 residues long. Germline CDR1 is MNHNS and CDR2 is SASEGT. The CDR3 reads CASSATVGEGAFF. The CDR3 DNA, read in part, is TGTGCCAGCAGTGCGACAGTTGGCGAAGGA.

Note on this clone: The CDR3 extends 3 residues past the end of the read, so its final part is completed from the germline J gene. This chain links TRBV6-2 or TRBV6-3 with TRBJ1-1, with D possibly TRBD1 on 6 matching bases. Germline V CDR1 and CDR2: MNHEY, SVGEGT. This CDR3 comprises 13 residues. CDR3 in amino acids: CASSPDRPTWAFF. The sequenced CDR3 bases are TGTGCCAGCAGCCCCGACAGGCCCACTTGG.

On this clone itself: The read falls 3 residues short of the CDR3 end, and the missing part is taken from the germline J gene. The chain employs TRBV15 and TRBJ1-2; D unresolved. This CDR3 has 15 residues. V was clipped by 0 bases and J by 1 base, with 9 bases between them. CDR1 and CDR2 (germline): LNHNV, YYDKDF (reference sequence). The CDR3 spells CATSREAGYNYGYTF. The covered CDR3 bases are TGTGCCACCAGCAGAGAAGCCGGTTATAACTATGGC.

To note about this clone: The sequenced fragment ends 3 residues before the CDR3 boundary, so the rest is inferred from the germline J gene. The chain joins TRBV2 to TRBJ2-2, with 8 bases that match TRBD1. Germline CDR1 SNHLY, CDR2 FYNNEI. There are 15 residues in the CDR3. With V trimmed by 5 bases and J by 0 bases, 2 bases remained unmatched. Partial CDR3 DNA: TGTGCCAGCAGTTTACAGGGGGCGAACACCGGGGAG. Its protein is CASSLQGANTGE. The whole CDR3 sequence is CASSLQGANTGELFF.

As for this clone: At one end the junction does not follow the germline gene, possibly because of a read error. Read sequence stops 3 residues before the CDR3 end, and the germline J gene provides the missing end. V usage is TRBV4-2 and J usage is TRBJ1-4, with TRBD1 as a possible D gene (5 bases). CDR3 size: 16 residues. CDR1 LGHNA and CDR2 YNFKEQ come from the germline V gene. Partial CDR3 DNA: TGCGCCAGCAGCCAAGATACGGAGGGGCCTAATGAAAAA. Encoded protein: CASSQDTEGPNEK. The whole CDR3 region reads CASSQDTEGPNEKLFF.

Turning to this clone: The CDR3 goes on 3 residues after the read ends, and that part is filled in from the germline J gene. The chain uses TRBV30 and TRBJ1-2, with D perhaps TRBD1 (5 bases). V dropped 0 bases and J dropped 4 bases, with 9 bases sitting between them. Germline V gene sequence: CDR1 GTSNPN, CDR2 SVGIG (reference sequence). The CDR3 is 13 amino acids. The CDR3 loop reads CAWSVQRGYGYTF. The CDR3 bases that were read are TGTGCCTGGAGTGTACAGAGGGGCTATGGC.

Here the CDR3 reads CASSPYSDRNNEQFF. The CDR3 bases that were read are TGTGCCAGCAGCCCATACTCCGACAGGAACAATGAG. This chain links TRBV7-3 with TRBJ2-1, with TRBD1 as a possible D gene (6 bases). The CDR3 is cut off 3 residues early in the read; its end comes from the germline J gene. The V and J ends lost 5 bases and 5 bases respectively, with 16 bases between them. Germline values: CDR1 SGHTA, CDR2 FQGTGA. The CDR3 extends over 15 amino acids.

On this clone itself: The CDR3 is cut off 3 residues early in the read; its end comes from the germline J gene. This chain uses TRBV19 with TRBJ2-5; 10 bases are a match to TRBD1. Looked up from germline, CDR1 is LNHDA and CDR2 is SQIVND (reference sequence). CDR3 length: 15 amino acids. After removal of 5 bases from V and 5 bases from J, the junction contained 8 bases not matched to a gene. CDR3 DNA (partial): TGTGCCAGTAGTCCAAGACAGGGGGCTCTGGAGACC. Its protein product is CASSPRQGALET. The entire CDR3 protein is CASSPRQGALETQYF.

Comments on this clone: Coverage ceases 3 residues before the CDR3 finishes, and the germline J gene fills in the end. The chain employs TRBV29-1 and TRBJ2-5; 7 positions agree with TRBD1. Trimming at V came to 7 bases and at J to 1 base, leaving 3 bases not matched to a gene. The CDR3 sequence is 12 residues long. Germline loops: CDR1 SQVTM, CDR2 ANQGSEA. CDR3 DNA, as far as it was read: TGCAGCGCTGGGACAGTCCAAGAGACC. This translates into CSAGTVQET. The entire CDR3 reads CSAGTVQETQYF.

Of note for this clone: The CDR3 extends 3 residues past the end of the read, so its final part is completed from the germline J gene. The V and J genes are TRBV7-9 and TRBJ2-3; 12 bases agree with TRBD2. CDR3 length: 14 amino acids. Trimming at V came to 6 bases and at J to 5 bases, leaving 3 bases not matched to a gene. Germline lookup yields CDR1 SEHNR and CDR2 FQNEAQ (reference sequence). CDR3 sequence reads: CASRSSGRGDTQYF. The sequenced CDR3 bases are TGTGCCAGCAGATCTAGCGGGAGGGGAGATACG.

For this clone: The CDR3 end falls 3 residues outside the read, so it is completed with the germline J gene. J is TRBJ2-7 and V is TRBV7-8, with TRBD2 matching 9 bases. CDR1 and CDR2 (germline): SGHVS, FQNEAQ. The CDR3 sequence is 14 residues long. Trimming removed 5 bases from V and 4 bases from J; junction bases left unmatched: 6. This CDR3 is CASSPGLAKYEQYF. The covered CDR3 bases are TGTGCCAGCAGCCCGGGACTAGCAAAGTACGAG.

CDR3 DNA (partial): TGCAGCGCTCGGGGGGGGACAGATACG. Translation gives CSARGGTDT. The entire CDR3 protein reads CSARGGTDTQYF. This chain links TRBV29-1 with TRBJ2-3; 8 positions agree with TRBD2. The sequence runs out 3 residues before the end of the CDR3; the remainder is reconstructed from the germline J gene. CDR1 is SQVTM, CDR2 ANQGSEA, per germline. This CDR3 is built from 12 residues. Trimming at V came to 7 bases and at J to 3 bases, leaving 3 bases not matched to a gene.

A remark on this clone: The read ends 3 residues before the CDR3 terminus; that terminus is restored from the germline J gene. The chain is built from TRBV19 and TRBJ2-1; 12 bases map to TRBD2. From germline, CDR1 is LNHDA and CDR2 SQIVND (reference sequence). The V gene end was trimmed by 3 bases and the J gene end by 4 bases; junction bases not matched to a gene: 7. There are 17 residues in the CDR3. The sequenced part of the CDR3 DNA is TGTGCCAGTAGTATCGGCCCCGGACTAGCGGGGTACAATGAG. This codes for CASSIGPGLAGYNE. The whole CDR3 sequence reads CASSIGPGLAGYNEQFF.

The covered CDR3 bases are TGCGCCAGCAGCCCCAGGACGTTCCTAGGGGGCCCCTATGGC. Amino acid sequence: CASSPRTFLGGPYG. The full CDR3 is CASSPRTFLGGPYGYTF. The rearrangement links TRBV5-1 to TRBJ1-2, with TRBD1 matching over 7 bases. The read ends 3 residues shy of where the CDR3 ends; the end is completed using the germline J gene. The CDR3 has 17 residues. The germline V gene encodes CDR1 SGHRS and CDR2 YFSETQ. Trimming removed 4 bases from V and 4 bases from J; junction bases left unmatched: 16.

In regard to this clone: The read halts 3 residues ahead of the CDR3 end, with the missing end drawn from the germline J gene. The chain carries TRBV7-9 and TRBJ2-2, with 7 bases lining up with TRBD1. Losses at the gene ends were 3 bases for V and 2 bases for J; bases not matched to a gene: 3. In germline, CDR1 is SEHNR, CDR2 FQNEAQ (reference sequence). The CDR3 length is 15 residues. The part of the CDR3 DNA that was read is TGTGCCAGCAGCTTCGGGACAGACAACACCGGGGAG. Protein: CASSFGTDNTGE. The CDR3 reads in full as CASSFGTDNTGELFF.

In the case of this clone: Coverage ceases 3 residues before the CDR3 finishes, and the germline J gene fills in the end. V and J are TRBV2 and TRBJ1-4; D is undetermined. Trimming cost V 3 bases and J 4 bases, with 9 bases left between them. Germline V gene lookup returns CDR1 SNHLY and CDR2 FYNNEI. The CDR3 runs to 14 residues. Incomplete CDR3 DNA: TGTGCCAGCAGTGATCAGTCTCATAATGAAAAA. Amino acids: CASSDQSHNEK. The full CDR3 is CASSDQSHNEKLFF.

The CDR3 DNA, read in part, is TGTGCCAGCAGCTTATTAGAGGCTAGTCAGAATGAG. It specifies CASSLLEASQNE. In full, the CDR3 reads CASSLLEASQNEQFF. The gene calls are TRBV11-2 and TRBJ2-1; D remains unclear. Sequencing ends 3 residues short of the CDR3 end; the germline J gene provides the rest. Germline V gene data show CDR1 as SGHAT and CDR2 as FQNNGV. The germline V and J ends were trimmed by 2 bases and 7 bases, with 15 bases remaining between them. CDR3 length: 15 residues. The full variable domain, with the rest looked up from reference TRBV11-2 and TRBJ2-1, is EAGVAQSPRYKIIEKRQSVAFWCNPISGHATLYWYQQILGQGPKLLIQFQNNGVVDDSQLPKDRFSAERLKGVDSTLKIQPAKLEDSAVYLCASSLLEASQNEQFFGPGTRLTVL.

Of note for this clone: The read ends 3 residues shy of where the CDR3 ends; the end is completed using the germline J gene. The chain carries TRBV5-1 and TRBJ2-1; 7 bases line up with TRBD1. The germline CDR1 and CDR2 sequences are SGHRS and YFSETQ. This CDR3 region has 14 residues. J lost 1 base, V lost 4 bases, and 2 bases had no gene match. CDR3 bases read: TGCGCCAGCAGCCCGGGACAGTCCTACAATGAG. It specifies CASSPGQSYNE. Given in full, the CDR3 is CASSPGQSYNEQFF.

In the case of this clone: The sequence runs out 3 residues before the end of the CDR3; the remainder is reconstructed from the germline J gene. The chain is built from TRBV10-1 and TRBJ2-3; D is undetermined. Germline CDR1 WNHNN, CDR2 SYGVQD (reference sequence). V shed 0 bases and J shed 6 bases, with 10 bases lying between them. The CDR3 consists of 14 residues. CDR3 amino acids: CASSESTGLDTQYF. The part of the CDR3 DNA that was read is TGCGCCAGCAGTGAGTCGACCGGGTTGGATACG.

CDR3 bases read: TGCAGTGCTAGAGATCCGGCTAGCGGGACCAATGAG. Translation: CSARDPASGTNE. The entire CDR3 protein is CSARDPASGTNEQFF. V gene TRBV20-1 combines with J gene TRBJ2-1, with TRBD2 identical over 9 bases. The CDR3 is cut off 3 residues early in the read; its end comes from the germline J gene. The CDR3 is 15 residues long. CDR1 and CDR2 from the germline V gene are DFQATT and SNEGSKA (reference sequence). Trimming at V came to 0 bases and at J to 6 bases, leaving 6 bases not matched to a gene.

Of note for this clone: The read gets to within 3 residues of the CDR3 end, and the germline J gene fills in the rest. The chain is built from TRBV13 and TRBJ1-3; 9 bases map to TRBD1. Trimming cost V 1 base and J 0 bases; bases outside gene matches: 4. CDR3 size: 17 residues. Looked up from germline, CDR1 is PRHDT and CDR2 is FYEKMQ (reference sequence). Incomplete CDR3 DNA: TGTGCCAGCAGCTTAGACAGGGGGCCCCCCTCTGGAAACACC. Translation: CASSLDRGPPSGNT. The whole CDR3 reads CASSLDRGPPSGNTIYF.